This entry describes one T cell receptor beta chain. Its specificity is not known. The donors were healthy bone marrow donors. The primer mix had 60 Vbeta and 13 Jbeta primers. Assay: immunoSEQ multiplex PCR; the TCRdb copy retains only in-frame clones and omits some. The table lists more than 150,000 clones, more than 75% of them singletons. This sample stems from a study of cytomegalovirus exposure and HLA in healthy donors. Across the study: Earlier sequencing of some 190 million T cells yielded approximately 100 million unique TCR beta sequences.

The CDR3 totals 13 residues. CDR1 and CDR2 (germline): SGHDT, YYEEEE. The V gene end was trimmed by 3 bases and the J gene end by 8 bases; junction bases not matched to a gene: 3. Study results and caveats: The availability of immune exposure information extended only to CMV serostatus. In a later analysis, common viral pathogens appeared linked to several of the most significant clusters.

This receptor was identified in a male donor in good health and CMV-seronegative. The rearrangement links TRBV5-6 to TRBJ1-2; 11 nucleotides agree with TRBD1. Specimen: PBMCs. The CDR3, as DNA: TGTGCCAGCAGCTCGGACAGGGGGCTGGGCTACACCTTC. Amino acid sequence: CASSSDRGLGYTF.